This T cell receptor beta chain emerged from a study of shared clonotypes between healthy human individuals. Background on the study: Aged 18 to 49, the donors were a couple of women and three men. General observations from the study: Rarefaction gave evidence that sorted-subset sequencing remained incomplete despite large depth.

Sequenced by immunoSEQ multiplex PCR; TCRdb stores in-frame clones only, minus some. Among around 1.4 million clones, about 98.5% were seen once, and the ten largest hold approximately 0.38%. Donors comprised only Caucasian adults living in Nashville, Tennessee. This CDR3 region has 15 residues. Germline V gene lookup returns CDR1 MNHNY and CDR2 SVGAGI (reference sequence). The ends were cut back, 2 bases at V and 0 bases at J, with 9 bases in the middle. Comment on this clone: Its antigen is not identified.

The clonotype comes from a man aged 30 to 39 in good health. The rearrangement joins TRBV6-6 to TRBJ2-3, with a tentative D call TRBD2 (5 bases). Sequencing used naive CD4+ T cells sorted from blood. Subset specified: CD45RA+ positively selected. CDR3 protein: CASSYPLASTDTQYF. Here the CDR3 DNA reads TGTGCCAGCAGTTACCCTCTAGCTAGCACAGATACGCAGTATTTT.